The 20 T cell receptor delta chains reported below all come from one sample, sequenced in a study of human gamma delta and Vdelta1 T cells. TCRdb used CATT to re-call clones from the PCR reads. Of several hundred delta-chain clones in the sample, 9.5% to 13% were seen once. Sequenced sample: differentiated CD27- Vdelta1 gamma-delta T cells from blood. These receptors were obtained from a human donor in good health.

This clone was detected only a few times. This chain links TRDV1 with TRDJ1; 13 bases map to TRDD3. V gave up 3 bases and J gave up 2 bases; unmatched junction bases: 6. This CDR3 has 17 amino acids. Germline values: CDR1 TSWWSYY, CDR2 QGS. The CDR3 DNA is TGTGCTCTTGGGGACCCGAACTGGGGGATACGTACCGATAAACTCATCTTT. It specifies CALGDPNWGIRTDKLIF.

There are a few counts of this clone. TCRdb pairs this DNA with a much larger clone's protein that differs at residue 11, likely a read error; the protein shown was translated from the DNA. The V call is TRDV1, the J call TRDJ1, with TRDD3 matching 13 bases. This CDR3 has 21 residues. Trimming removed 3 bases from V and 2 bases from J; junction bases left unmatched: 18. Germline V gene data show CDR1 as TSWWSYY and CDR2 as QGS. The DNA for the CDR3 is TGTGCTCTTGGGGACATCGCTCGTCCTTCCAACTGGGGGATACGTACCGATAAACTCATCTTT. It yields the protein CALGDIARPSNWGIRTDKLIF.

This clone has a handful of counts. This DNA translates differently at residue 16 from the TCRdb protein, which is that of a much larger clone; a read error is likely, and the protein shown is the DNA's own translation. The J gene is TRDJ1, the V gene TRDV1, with 13 bases matching TRDD3. Germline CDR1 and CDR2: TSWWSYY and QGS. The CDR3 has 21 residues. The V segment lost 4 bases and the J segment 7 bases; nucleotides outside the gene matches: 24. The CDR3 spells CALGGVYWGIRDTFPVGKLIF. CDR3 in DNA: TGTGCTCTTGGGGGAGTCTACTGGGGGATACGCGATACCTTTCCCGTGGGTAAACTCATCTTT.

This clone appeared a few times. This DNA's translation differs at residues 10 and 11 from TCRdb's protein, which comes from a much larger clone; a read error is likely, and the protein shown is translated from the DNA. The chain combines TRDV1 with TRDJ1; TRDD3 agrees at 13 bases. V was clipped by 3 bases and J by 2 bases; unmatched bases: 18. From germline, CDR1 is TSWWSYY and CDR2 QGS. This CDR3 has 21 residues. DNA for the CDR3: TGTGCTCTTGGGGACATAGCTCGGCCTTTCCACTGGGGGATACGTACCGATAAACTCATCTTT. Amino acid sequence: CALGDIARPFHWGIRTDKLIF.

As for this clone: The protein that TCRdb holds for this DNA derives from a much larger clone and differs from the translated DNA at residue 9, which likely indicates a read error; the protein shown here is translated from the DNA. The gene calls are TRDV1 and TRDJ1; 13 nucleotides align to TRDD3. CDR1 and CDR2 (germline): TSWWSYY, QGS. The CDR3 spans 21 residues. CDR3 sequence (DNA): TGTGCTCTTGGGGACATAGCTCGGCTTTCCTACTGGGGGATACGTACCGACAAACTCATCTTT. Amino acids: CALGDIARLSYWGIRTDKLIF.

The table lists this clone with a few counts. A single base is all that separates this from a far larger clone, so a read error is likely. The chain carries TRDV1 and TRDJ1; 9 positions match TRDD3. Trimming took 1 base from V and 3 from J; bases not matched to a gene: 15. The length of the CDR3 is 19 residues. CDR1 is TSWWSYY, CDR2 QGS, per germline. Here the CDR3 DNA reads TGTGCTCTTGGGGAACAGTCGTACCCGTGGGGGATAAACGCCGATAAACTCATCTTT. Its translation is CALGEQSYPWGINADKLIF.

This clone was recorded a few times. The protein in TCRdb stems from a much larger clone and differs at residue 15 from this DNA's translation, likely a read error; here the protein is translated from the DNA. The V gene is TRDV1, the J gene TRDJ1; weak D call: TRDD3 (5 bases). V lost 0 bases, J lost 2 bases, and 31 bases lay in between. The CDR3 length is 22 residues. Per the germline V gene, CDR1 is TSWWSYY and CDR2 is QGS. CDR3 protein: CALGELESKRWGGGMRTDKLIF. Written as DNA, the CDR3 is TGTGCTCTTGGGGAACTGGAGTCCAAACGATGGGGAGGGGGTATGAGAACCGATAAACTCATCTTT.

This clone was seen a handful of times. The TCRdb protein comes from a much larger clone and disagrees with this DNA's translation at residue 10, likely due to a read error; the protein given here is derived from the DNA. The genes are TRDV1 and TRDJ1; 12 nucleotides align to TRDD3. The V gene's germline CDR1 is TSWWSYY and CDR2 QGS. The CDR3 has 19 amino acids. The V segment lost 3 bases and the J segment 3 bases; nucleotides outside the gene matches: 14. This CDR3 is CALGESALLHWGIPDKLIF. In DNA, the CDR3 is TGTGCTCTTGGGGAGAGCGCCCTCCTACACTGGGGGATACCCGATAAACTCATCTTT.

Judged by abundance, this clone is medium-sized. Possible read error: a much larger clone is one base away. The V and J genes are TRDV2 and TRDJ1; tentative D call: TRDD3 (5 bases). CDR1 GEAIGNYY and CDR2 EKD come from the germline V gene. The CDR3 sequence is 14 residues long. The CDR3 sequence is CACATWESPNKLIF. CDR3 nucleotides: TGTGCCTGTGCCACCTGGGAATCCCCCAATAAACTCATCTTT.

This clone is classed as large. This sample includes further DNA sequences coding for the same CDR3. The J gene is TRDJ1, the V gene TRDV1, with 13 bases that match TRDD3. The CDR3 is 21 amino acids. Germline V lookup: CDR1 TSWWSYY, CDR2 QGS. The ends lost 3 bases at V and 2 bases at J; junction bases unmatched: 18. The CDR3 nucleotides are TGTGCTCTTGGGGACATCGCTCGTCCTTCCTACTGGGGGATACGTACCGATAAACTCATCTTT. Translation: CALGDIARPSYWGIRTDKLIF.

This clone was recorded a few times. TCRdb's protein, taken from a much larger clone, differs from this DNA's translation at residue 6, likely owing to a read error; the protein displayed comes from the DNA. V gene TRDV1 combines with J gene TRDJ1, with 7 bases aligning to TRDD3. Trimming cost V 2 bases and J 4 bases; bases outside gene matches: 28. There are 22 residues in the CDR3. CDR1 and CDR2 from the germline V gene are TSWWSYY and QGS. CDR3 sequence: CALGEDSDPVRDTLNWGDKLIF. CDR3 DNA sequence: TGTGCTCTTGGGGAAGACTCCGATCCCGTGAGGGATACCCTCAATTGGGGCGATAAACTCATCTTT.

This clone was seen more than once but under ten times. TCRdb records a much larger clone's protein for this DNA, with a difference at residue 15 that likely arises from a read error; the protein given is the translation of the DNA. V is TRDV1 and J is TRDJ1, with TRDD3 matching 12 bases. Looked up from germline, CDR1 is TSWWSYY and CDR2 is QGS. V shed 4 bases and J 0 bases; nucleotides not matched to a gene: 18. The CDR3 runs 21 residues. The CDR3 DNA sequence: TGTGCTCTTGGGGTTGGCCCTGTCTTAGCCTGGGGGATACGGTACACCGATAAACTCATCTTT. Translated, it gives CALGVGPVLAWGIRYTDKLIF.

In its sample, this clone is medium-sized. It may be a read error: a sequence one base away is much more abundant. The J gene is TRDJ1, the V gene TRDV1, with 8 nucleotides matching TRDD3. J was trimmed by 7 bases and V by 0 bases; bases with no gene match: 31. The CDR3 is 23 amino acids. Germline CDR1 TSWWSYY, CDR2 QGS. DNA for the CDR3: TGTGCTCTTGGGGAACTTTGGTCCTACCCTCTTATGGGGGGATATAACAGCTGGGGTAAACTCATCTTT. Protein: CALGELWSYPLMGGYNSWGKLIF.

This clone was found a few times. The translation of this DNA and the TCRdb protein of a much larger clone differ at residues 8 and 13, probably owing to a read error; the protein shown here is translated from the DNA. The rearrangement uses TRDV1 and TRDJ1; 10 bases agree with TRDD3. Germline CDR1 TSWWSYY, CDR2 QGS. The CDR3 loop spans 21 amino acids. J was trimmed by 7 bases and V by 4 bases; bases with no gene match: 27. DNA of the CDR3: TGTGCTCTTGGGGGAGTCTACAGGGGGATACGCGATATCTTTCCCTTGGGTAAACTCATCTTT. The encoded protein is CALGGVYRGIRDIFPLGKLIF.

As for this clone: The protein TCRdb lists belongs to a much larger clone and differs from this DNA's translation at residue 5, which points to a read error; the protein shown is made from the DNA. V gene TRDV1 combines with J gene TRDJ1; 12 nucleotides align to TRDD3. The J segment lost 0 bases and the V segment lost 5 bases, leaving 19 bases of the junction unmatched. This CDR3 region has 21 residues. CDR1 is TSWWSYY and CDR2 is QGS in the germline V gene. This CDR3 reads CALGLGPVLAWGIRHTDKLIF. For the CDR3, the DNA is TGTGCTCTTGGGCTTGGCCCTGTCTTAGCCTGGGGGATACGGCACACCGATAAACTCATCTTT.

This clone was seen only a few times. The protein given by TCRdb reflects a much larger clone and differs at residue 12 from this DNA's translation, likely from a read error; the protein shown is the DNA's translation. The chain is built from TRDV1 and TRDJ1; tentatively, D is TRDD2 (6 bases). This CDR3 comprises 19 residues. Per the germline V gene, CDR1 is TSWWSYY and CDR2 is QGS. V lost 3 bases to trimming and J lost 3 bases, with 26 bases between them. The CDR3 loop reads CALGESALLRWEIPDKLIF. CDR3 DNA sequence: TGTGCTCTTGGGGAGAGCGCCCTCCTACGCTGGGAGATACCCGATAAACTCATCTTT.

This clone appeared a few times. This DNA's translation and the protein TCRdb lists, from a much larger clone, do not match at residue 16, likely due to a read error; the protein shown is translated from the DNA. The V call is TRDV1, the J call TRDJ1; 9 positions agree with TRDD3. The CDR3 extends over 19 amino acids. CDR1 and CDR2 from the germline V gene are TSWWSYY and QGS. CDR3 in DNA: TGTGCTCTTGGGGAACAGTCGTACCCGTGGGGGATAAACACCGATAGACTCATCTTT. It is translated as CALGEQSYPWGINTDRLIF.

A few counts support this clone. A read error likely explains this, since a far larger clone differs by one base. The sample holds other DNA sequences that translate to the same CDR3. The rearrangement uses TRDV1 and TRDJ1, with 8 nucleotides matching TRDD3. The germline V gene encodes CDR1 TSWWSYY and CDR2 QGS. The CDR3 has 23 residues. CDR3 sequence (DNA): TGTGCTCTTGGGGAACTTTGGTCCTACCCTCTTATGGGGGGATATAACAGCTGGGTTAAACTCATCTTC. The encoded protein is CALGELWSYPLMGGYNSWVKLIF.

This clone came up a few times. The chain couples TRDV1 to TRDJ1; 13 bases align to TRDD3. V gave up 4 bases and J gave up 2 bases; unmatched junction bases: 13. This CDR3 is 19 amino acids long. The germline gives CDR1 TSWWSYY, CDR2 QGS. For the CDR3, the DNA is TGTGCTCTTGGGGGACGCGGTCGGTACTGGGGGATACGTACCGATAAACTCATCTTT. Translating it yields CALGGRGRYWGIRTDKLIF.

This clone was seen a few times. TCRdb shows a much larger clone's protein in place of this DNA's translation, and the two differ at residue 8, likely through a read error; the protein shown is translated from the DNA. The chain recombines TRDV1 with TRDJ1, with 9 bases matching TRDD3. The trim removed 3 bases at V and 0 bases at J, leaving 17 bases unmatched. Germline V lookup: CDR1 TSWWSYY, CDR2 QGS. This CDR3 is built from 20 residues. This CDR3 reads CALGDFLDHTGGKYTDKLIF. As DNA, the CDR3 is TGTGCTCTTGGGGACTTCCTAGATCACACTGGGGGAAAGTACACCGATAAACTCATCTTT.